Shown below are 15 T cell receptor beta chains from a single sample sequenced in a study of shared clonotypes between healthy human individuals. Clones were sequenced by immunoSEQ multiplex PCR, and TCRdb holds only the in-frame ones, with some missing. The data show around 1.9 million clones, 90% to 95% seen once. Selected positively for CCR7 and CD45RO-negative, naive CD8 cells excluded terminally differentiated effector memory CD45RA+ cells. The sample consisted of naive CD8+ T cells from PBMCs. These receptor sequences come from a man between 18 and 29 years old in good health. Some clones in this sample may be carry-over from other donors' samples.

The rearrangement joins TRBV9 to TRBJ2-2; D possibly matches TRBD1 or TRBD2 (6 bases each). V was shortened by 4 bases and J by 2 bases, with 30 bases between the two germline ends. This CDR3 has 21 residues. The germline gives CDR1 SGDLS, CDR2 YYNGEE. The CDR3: CASSSYGGSVGYQGNTGELFF. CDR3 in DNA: TGTGCCAGCAGCTCCTACGGGGGCTCAGTGGGGTATCAGGGTAACACCGGGGAGCTGTTTTTT.

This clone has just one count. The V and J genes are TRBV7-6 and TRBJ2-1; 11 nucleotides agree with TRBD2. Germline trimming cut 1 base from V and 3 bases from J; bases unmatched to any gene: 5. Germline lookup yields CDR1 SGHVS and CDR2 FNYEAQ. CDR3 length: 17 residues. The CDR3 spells CASSLVLAGGLYNEQFF. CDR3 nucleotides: TGTGCCAGCAGCTTAGTTCTAGCGGGAGGCCTCTACAATGAGCAGTTCTTC.

CDR3 DNA: TGTGCCAGCAGTCTGGAGGTTCCAAACAATGAGCAGTTCTTC. Amino acid sequence: CASSLEVPNNEQFF. This chain connects TRBV7-6 to TRBJ2-1, with D possibly matching TRBD2 (5 bases). Germline V gives CDR1 SGHVS, CDR2 FNYEAQ. The CDR3 covers 14 residues. Trimming took 6 bases from V and 5 from J, leaving 14 bases between them. The whole variable domain, remainder taken from reference TRBV7-6 and TRBJ2-1, is GAGVSQSPRYKVTKRGQDVALRCDPISGHVSLYWYRQALGQGPEFLTYFNYEAQQDKSGLPNDRFSAERPEGSISTLTIQRTEQRDSAMYRCASSLEVPNNEQFFGPGTRLTVL.

The CDR3 DNA reads TGTGCCACCAGCATATTCGTCTCCAGGGCAGATACGCAGTATTTT. Its protein product is CATSIFVSRADTQYF. V gene TRBV15 combines with J gene TRBJ2-3, with a tentative D call TRBD1 (5 bases). In germline, CDR1 is LNHNV, CDR2 YYDKDF (reference sequence). Trimming removed 4 bases from V and 4 bases from J, with 15 bases in between. CDR3 size: 15 residues.

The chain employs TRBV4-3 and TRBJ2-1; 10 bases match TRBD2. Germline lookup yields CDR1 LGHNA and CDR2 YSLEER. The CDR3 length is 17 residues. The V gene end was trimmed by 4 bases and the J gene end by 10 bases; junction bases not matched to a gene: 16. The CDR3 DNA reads TGCGCCAGCAGCCTTGGGGGAGCGGGAGGGAATCCGGGGGAGCAGTTCTTC. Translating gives CASSLGGAGGNPGEQFF.

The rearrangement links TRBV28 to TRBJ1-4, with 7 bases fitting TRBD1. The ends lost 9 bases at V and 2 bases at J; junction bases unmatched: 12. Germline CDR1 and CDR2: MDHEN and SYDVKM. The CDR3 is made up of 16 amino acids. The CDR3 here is CASLDRVRETNEKLFF. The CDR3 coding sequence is TGTGCCAGTCTAGACAGGGTGAGGGAGACTAATGAAAAACTGTTTTTT.

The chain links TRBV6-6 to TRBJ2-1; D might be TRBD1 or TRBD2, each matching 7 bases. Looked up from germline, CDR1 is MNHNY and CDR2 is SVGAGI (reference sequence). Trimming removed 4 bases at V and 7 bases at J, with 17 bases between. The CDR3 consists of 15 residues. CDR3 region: CASSSPRQGGNEQFF. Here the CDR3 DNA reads TGTGCCAGCAGTTCCCCGCGGCAGGGGGGGAATGAGCAGTTCTTC.

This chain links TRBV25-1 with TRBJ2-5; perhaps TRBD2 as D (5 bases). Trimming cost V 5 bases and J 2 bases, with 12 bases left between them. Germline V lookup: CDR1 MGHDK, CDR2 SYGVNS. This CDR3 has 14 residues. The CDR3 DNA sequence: TGTGCCAGCAGTACCGGACTGGGACAAGAGACCCAGTACTTC. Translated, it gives CASSTGLGQETQYF.

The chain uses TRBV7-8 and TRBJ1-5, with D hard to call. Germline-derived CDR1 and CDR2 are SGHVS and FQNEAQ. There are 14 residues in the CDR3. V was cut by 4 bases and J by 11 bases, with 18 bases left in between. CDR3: CASSSGWTSRAQHF. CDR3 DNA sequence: TGTGCCAGCAGCTCCGGATGGACCTCAAGGGCCCAGCATTTT.

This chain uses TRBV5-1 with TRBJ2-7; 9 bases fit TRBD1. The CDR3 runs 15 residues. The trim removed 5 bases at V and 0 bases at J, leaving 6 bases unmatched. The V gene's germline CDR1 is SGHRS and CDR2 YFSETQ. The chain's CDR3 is CASRATGGPSYEQYF. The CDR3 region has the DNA TGCGCCAGCAGAGCGACAGGGGGACCCTCCTACGAGCAGTACTTC. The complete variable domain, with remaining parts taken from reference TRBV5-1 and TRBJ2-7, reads KAGVTQTPRYLIKTRGQQVTLSCSPISGHRSVSWYQQTPGQGLQFLFEYFSETQRNKGNFPGRFSGRQFSNSRSEMNVSTLELGDSALYLCASRATGGPSYEQYFGPGTRLTVT.

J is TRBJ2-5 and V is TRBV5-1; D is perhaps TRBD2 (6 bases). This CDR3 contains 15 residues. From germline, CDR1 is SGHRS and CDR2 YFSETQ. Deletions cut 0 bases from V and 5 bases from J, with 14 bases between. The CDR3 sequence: CASSLESGVQETQYF. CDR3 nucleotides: TGCGCCAGCAGCTTGGAGTCGGGAGTACAGGAGACCCAGTACTTC.

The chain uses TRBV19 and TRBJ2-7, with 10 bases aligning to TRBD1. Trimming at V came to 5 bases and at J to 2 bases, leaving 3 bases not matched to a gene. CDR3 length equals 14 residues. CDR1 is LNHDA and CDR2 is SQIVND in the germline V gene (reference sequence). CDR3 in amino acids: CASSGGTGAYEQYF. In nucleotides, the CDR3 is TGTGCCAGTAGTGGCGGGACAGGGGCCTACGAGCAGTACTTC.

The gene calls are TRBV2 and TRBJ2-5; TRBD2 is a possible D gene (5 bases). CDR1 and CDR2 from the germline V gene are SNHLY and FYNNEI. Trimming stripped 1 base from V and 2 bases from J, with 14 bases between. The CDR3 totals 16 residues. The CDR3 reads CASSEVEGLRQETQYF. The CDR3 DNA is TGTGCCAGCAGTGAAGTAGAGGGCCTCCGTCAAGAGACCCAGTACTTC.

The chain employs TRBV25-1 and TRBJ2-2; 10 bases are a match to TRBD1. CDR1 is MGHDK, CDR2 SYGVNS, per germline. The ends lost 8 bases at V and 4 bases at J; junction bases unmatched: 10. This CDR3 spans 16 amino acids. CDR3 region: CASGTADRGGTGELFF. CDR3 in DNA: TGTGCCAGCGGGACCGCGGACAGGGGGGGCACCGGGGAGCTGTTTTTT.

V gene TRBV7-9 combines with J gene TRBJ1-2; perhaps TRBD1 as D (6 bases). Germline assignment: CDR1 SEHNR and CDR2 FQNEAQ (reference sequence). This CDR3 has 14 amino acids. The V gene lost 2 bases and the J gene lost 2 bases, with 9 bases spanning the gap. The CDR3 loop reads CASSLPQGNYGYTF. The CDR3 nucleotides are TGTGCCAGCAGCTTACCTCAGGGGAACTATGGCTACACCTTC.